This TCR beta chain came from a study of regulatory T cells in long-lasting Graves disease. Specified time point: newly diagnosed GD, antithyroid drugs for less than 3 months. The authors made the TCR library using RNA they extracted from PBMCs. Arm-PCR with iRepertoire HTBI primers amplified the CDR3 regions for these TCR beta libraries. TCRdb fed the multiplex PCR reads into MiXCR, producing one record per CDR3 protein. Among about 540,000 distinct CDR3 sequences, roughly 12% were seen once, and the ten largest hold over 7.5%. The data were also submitted as part of a second study, on T cells in Graves' hyperthyroidism and ophthalmopathy. Per that paper: Diagnostic decisions used clinical symptoms, serum thyroxine and TRAb, thyroid ultrasound and orbital computed tomography.

The sequenced sample was peripheral blood mononuclear cells (PBMCs), obtained at new diagnosis, from a patient treated with antithyroid drugs. This TCR derives from a man younger than 40 with Graves disease.

The CDR3 DNA follows: TGTGCCACTTCGTGGACTGGAAACACAGATACGCAGTATTTT. Its protein product is CATSWTGNTDTQYF. The V call is TRBV24-1, the J call TRBJ2-3, with D perhaps matching TRBD2 (5 bases). The germline V gene has CDR1 KGHDR and CDR2 SFDVKD. The CDR3 contains 14 residues. V shed 10 bases and J shed 2 bases, with 15 bases lying between them.